The sequence of this T cell receptor beta chain was determined in a study of shared clonotypes between healthy human individuals. Overall study findings and caveats: Lower generation probabilities were found for non-shared clonotypes than for those shared by all four donors. In this cohort, only blood was sampled, and tissue repertoires likely differ. What limited the represented genetic and exposure-history diversity was the small number of donors.

Here immunoSEQ multiplex PCR was the method, and the copy in TCRdb shows in-frame clones only, minus some. The sample includes 1.4 million or so clones, just under 99% of them seen just once. Regarding this clone: Its target is not known.

The CDR3 consists of 13 residues. V was clipped by 4 bases and J by 1 base, with 8 bases between them. Per germline, CDR1 SGHKS and CDR2 YYEKEE (reference sequence). Participating donors were healthy, HIV-negative adults free of recent acute infections or vaccinations. The chain has TRBV5-5 and TRBJ2-5; D ambiguous. The TCR comes from a man aged 25 to 40 in good health. Sequences were obtained from naive CD4+ T cells sorted from blood. Specified subset: CD45RA+ positively selected. The CDR3 is CASSPWGQETQYF. The CDR3 nucleotides are TGTGCCAGCAGCCCCTGGGGCCAAGAGACCCAGTACTTC.